A selection of T cell receptor beta chains follows, all from one sample in a study of blood T cells in healthy people across ages. In TCRdb, the 5' RACE reads were re-called with MiXCR into one record per CDR3 protein. Of hundreds of thousands of distinct CDR3 sequences listed, roughly 44% were seen once; the top ten hold roughly 19%. Material: blood. The origin of the receptors is a man aged 60 to 69 in good health. The CDR3 runs from the conserved cysteine through the conserved F or W. Each record gives: J gene, D gene, clone size, V gene, CDR3 DNA, CDR3 protein. D genes are given only for firm matches. Only some rows state a clone size, as once, few, many or a class for expanded clones.

j_gene: TRBJ1-4; d_gene: .; abundance: few; v_gene: TRBV5-1; CDR3nt: TGCGCCAGCAGCTTACGACAGTCCCAGCGTCAGTATGAAAAACTGTTTTTT; CDR3aa: CASSLRQSQRQYEKLFF
j_gene: TRBJ2-1; d_gene: TRBD2; abundance: .; v_gene: TRBV6-5; CDR3nt: TGTGCCAGCAGGGGCCCGGGGGGGTCTGAGCAGTTCTTC; CDR3aa: CASRGPGGSEQFF
j_gene: TRBJ1-2; d_gene: .; abundance: few; v_gene: TRBV7-8; CDR3nt: TGTGCCAGCAGCTACCAGGGCCCCGACTATGGCTACACCTTC; CDR3aa: CASSYQGPDYGYTF
j_gene: TRBJ2-1; d_gene: .; abundance: .; v_gene: TRBV6-6; CDR3nt: TGTGCCAGCAGTTACTGGCGGGATCACTATGAGCAGTTCTTC; CDR3aa: CASSYWRDHYEQFF
j_gene: TRBJ2-5; d_gene: TRBD2; abundance: many; v_gene: TRBV29-1; CDR3nt: TGCAGCGTTGAAATCGGGGGGGAGGAGAGAGAGACCCAGTACTTC; CDR3aa: CSVEIGGEERETQYF
j_gene: TRBJ2-3; d_gene: TRBD1; abundance: .; v_gene: TRBV13; CDR3nt: TGTGCCAGCAGACTCGGACAGGTTCGAGATACGCAGTATTTT; CDR3aa: CASRLGQVRDTQYF
j_gene: TRBJ2-7; d_gene: TRBD1; abundance: .; v_gene: TRBV9; CDR3nt: TGTGCCAGCGGCCCCCGGGACAGGGGGCCCTACGAGCAGTACTTC; CDR3aa: CASGPRDRGPYEQYF
j_gene: TRBJ1-2; d_gene: .; abundance: few; v_gene: TRBV11-3; CDR3nt: TGTGCCAGCAGCGTAACTACGGCGGGAGGCTACACCTTC; CDR3aa: CASSVTTAGGYTF
j_gene: TRBJ1-2; d_gene: TRBD1; abundance: .; v_gene: TRBV12-3/TRBV12-4; CDR3nt: TGTGCCAGCACCTTGAGGGAGGGGGCCAACTATGGCTACACCTTC; CDR3aa: CASTLREGANYGYTF
j_gene: TRBJ2-5; d_gene: .; abundance: few; v_gene: TRBV10-1; CDR3nt: TGCGCCAGCAGTGAGTCGACTCACGGTCCAAGAGAGACCCAGTACTTC; CDR3aa: CASSESTHGPRETQYF
j_gene: TRBJ2-5; d_gene: TRBD2; abundance: many; v_gene: TRBV7-2; CDR3nt: TGTGCCAGCAGTCAATCCCCAGCGGGGGCCCAAGAGACCCAGTACTTC; CDR3aa: CASSQSPAGAQETQYF
j_gene: TRBJ2-3; d_gene: TRBD2; abundance: .; v_gene: TRBV5-1; CDR3nt: TGCGCCAGCAGCTTGAGCGGGGGCGGAGGATATACGCAGTATTTT; CDR3aa: CASSLSGGGGYTQYF
j_gene: TRBJ2-3; d_gene: .; abundance: few; v_gene: TRBV10-3; CDR3nt: TGTGCCATCAGTCCCAACAGGGCATCTGGCACAGATACGCAGTATTTT; CDR3aa: CAISPNRASGTDTQYF
j_gene: TRBJ2-3; d_gene: TRBD1; abundance: .; v_gene: TRBV12-5; CDR3nt: TGTGCTAGTGGCTTAGGACAGGGTAGCACAGATACGCAGTATTTT; CDR3aa: CASGLGQGSTDTQYF
j_gene: TRBJ2-5; d_gene: TRBD1; abundance: few; v_gene: TRBV6-1; CDR3nt: TGTGCCAGCAGTGCGCAGGACAGGGCAACCCAGTACTTC; CDR3aa: CASSAQDRATQYF
j_gene: TRBJ2-6; d_gene: .; abundance: .; v_gene: TRBV6-5; CDR3nt: TGTGCCGGCAGTTACGGACGTGGCGGGACCTTCGCTGGGGCCAACGTCCTGACTTTC; CDR3aa: CAGSYGRGGTFAGANVLTF
j_gene: TRBJ2-7; d_gene: TRBD1; abundance: .; v_gene: TRBV2; CDR3nt: TGTGCCAGCGAACTAAACAGGGGCGAGCAGTACTTC; CDR3aa: CASELNRGEQYF
j_gene: TRBJ2-5; d_gene: .; abundance: .; v_gene: TRBV5-6; CDR3nt: TGTGCCAGCAGCTTCAGTCGCCGGTACCAAGAGACCCAGTACTTC; CDR3aa: CASSFSRRYQETQYF
j_gene: TRBJ2-7; d_gene: .; abundance: .; v_gene: TRBV20-1; CDR3nt: TGCAGTGCCATCGGGGGCAGTGCTAAGGTCGACGAGCAGTACTTC; CDR3aa: CSAIGGSAKVDEQYF
j_gene: TRBJ1-4; d_gene: .; abundance: few; v_gene: TRBV5-1; CDR3nt: TGCGCCAGCAGCTTTTACGTGCCGTCGGAAAAACTGTTTTTT; CDR3aa: CASSFYVPSEKLFF
j_gene: TRBJ1-4; d_gene: .; abundance: .; v_gene: TRBV12-5; CDR3nt: TGTGCCAGCACCGGGGGGGGCACTGCAACTAATGAAAAACTGTTTTTT; CDR3aa: CASTGGGTATNEKLFF
j_gene: TRBJ2-1; d_gene: .; abundance: few; v_gene: TRBV3-1; CDR3nt: TGTGCCAGCAGCCAAGATTTCCCCGGGGCCAGCTCCTACAATGAGCAGTTCTTC; CDR3aa: CASSQDFPGASSYNEQFF
j_gene: TRBJ2-5; d_gene: .; abundance: once; v_gene: TRBV29-1; CDR3nt: TGCAGCGTTGAAGCGGGGCCCCGAGAGACCCAGTACTTC; CDR3aa: CSVEAGPRETQYF
j_gene: TRBJ2-5; d_gene: .; abundance: .; v_gene: TRBV4-3; CDR3nt: TGCGCCGGCAGCCAAGATATTGCAGAAGAGACCCAGTACTTC; CDR3aa: CAGSQDIAEETQYF
j_gene: TRBJ2-4; d_gene: .; abundance: .; v_gene: TRBV13; CDR3nt: TGTGCCAGCAGCTTATCCGGCCGGCCCGAATCCGCCAAAAACATTCAGTACTTC; CDR3aa: CASSLSGRPESAKNIQYF
j_gene: TRBJ2-1; d_gene: TRBD1; abundance: .; v_gene: TRBV19; CDR3nt: TGTGCCAGTAGTCCGGACAGGGGGCGCCCGGATGAGCAGTTCTTC; CDR3aa: CASSPDRGRPDEQFF
j_gene: TRBJ2-1; d_gene: TRBD2; abundance: .; v_gene: TRBV5-4; CDR3nt: TGTGCCAGCAGCTTGGGGTCTAGCGGGGGGATACCTGAGCAGTTCTTC; CDR3aa: CASSLGSSGGIPEQFF
j_gene: TRBJ1-1; d_gene: .; abundance: .; v_gene: TRBV6-6; CDR3nt: TGTGCCAGCAGTGTCTATAGGGATTTCACTGAAGCTTTCTTT; CDR3aa: CASSVYRDFTEAFF
j_gene: TRBJ2-7; d_gene: TRBD1; abundance: .; v_gene: TRBV13; CDR3nt: TGTGCCAGCAGCTTAGTCAGGGGGCTCGGCAATGAGCAGTACTTC; CDR3aa: CASSLVRGLGNEQYF
j_gene: TRBJ1-6; d_gene: TRBD1; abundance: few; v_gene: TRBV7-2; CDR3nt: TGTGCCAGCAGCTTAGCGGTACAGGGGGGGTCACCCCTCCACTTT; CDR3aa: CASSLAVQGGSPLHF
j_gene: TRBJ1-2; d_gene: .; abundance: .; v_gene: TRBV6-2/TRBV6-3; CDR3nt: TGTGCCAGCATAGGTTCATTGACAGGACGCGACCGCTATGGCTACACCTTC; CDR3aa: CASIGSLTGRDRYGYTF
j_gene: TRBJ1-6; d_gene: .; abundance: .; v_gene: TRBV14; CDR3nt: TGTGCCAGCAGCGCACTGCAGGGAAAGTGGAGGAATTCACCCCTCCACTTT; CDR3aa: CASSALQGKWRNSPLHF
j_gene: TRBJ2-7; d_gene: TRBD1; abundance: many; v_gene: TRBV12-3/TRBV12-4; CDR3nt: TGTGCCAGCAGCCCGGGACAGGTCTACGAGCAGTACTTC; CDR3aa: CASSPGQVYEQYF
j_gene: TRBJ2-7; d_gene: .; abundance: .; v_gene: TRBV21-1; CDR3nt: TGTGCCAGCAGCACCCGGGACCGAGGGTTCCAAGGCCCCTTCTACGAGCAGTACTTC; CDR3aa: CASSTRDRGFQGPFYEQYF
j_gene: TRBJ2-5; d_gene: .; abundance: once; v_gene: TRBV24-1; CDR3nt: TGTGCCACCAGTGAACGTAGTGGCCTAGAGACCCAGTACTTC; CDR3aa: CATSERSGLETQYF
j_gene: TRBJ2-1; d_gene: TRBD2; abundance: .; v_gene: TRBV11-1; CDR3nt: TGTGCCAGCAGCCCCAGAGGCCGCGGACAGGCCGGGCTAGCGGGGTGGAATGAGCAGTTCTTC; CDR3aa: CASSPRGRGQAGLAGWNEQFF
j_gene: TRBJ2-7; d_gene: TRBD1; abundance: .; v_gene: TRBV7-9; CDR3nt: TGTGCCAGCAGAGAACAGGGGTTCGGATACGAGCAGTACTTC; CDR3aa: CASREQGFGYEQYF
j_gene: TRBJ2-3; d_gene: TRBD1; abundance: few; v_gene: TRBV5-1; CDR3nt: TGCGCCAGCGTCCGGGACAGAAACACAGATACGCAGTATTTT; CDR3aa: CASVRDRNTDTQYF
j_gene: TRBJ2-7; d_gene: TRBD2; abundance: .; v_gene: TRBV4-1; CDR3nt: TGCGCCAGCAGCCCCGGGACTAGAGGTCCCTACGAGCAGTACTTC; CDR3aa: CASSPGTRGPYEQYF
j_gene: TRBJ2-2; d_gene: TRBD2; abundance: .; v_gene: TRBV7-2; CDR3nt: TGTGCCAGCAGCCCCCGGGGTAGCGGGGGGGCCCGGGAGCTGTTTTTT; CDR3aa: CASSPRGSGGARELFF
j_gene: TRBJ1-1; d_gene: .; abundance: once; v_gene: TRBV9; CDR3nt: TGTGCCAGCAGCGCCCTACAGAACACTGAAGCTTTCTTT; CDR3aa: CASSALQNTEAFF
j_gene: TRBJ2-5; d_gene: TRBD2; abundance: .; v_gene: TRBV9; CDR3nt: TGTGCCAGCAGCGTAGGAGGGGATAGCGGGGGTGGGCAAGAGACCCAGTACTTC; CDR3aa: CASSVGGDSGGGQETQYF
j_gene: TRBJ2-3; d_gene: TRBD2; abundance: .; v_gene: TRBV29-1; CDR3nt: TGCAGCGTTGGGCCCAGCCTAGCGGGGGGGACAGATACGCAGTATTTT; CDR3aa: CSVGPSLAGGTDTQYF
j_gene: TRBJ2-7; d_gene: .; abundance: .; v_gene: TRBV9; CDR3nt: TGTGCCAGCAGCACAAACGGGGTCCGCGAGCAGTACTTC; CDR3aa: CASSTNGVREQYF
j_gene: TRBJ2-7; d_gene: TRBD2; abundance: .; v_gene: TRBV24-1; CDR3nt: TGTGCCACCAGGGCTAGCGGGGGGACCGAGCAGTACTTC; CDR3aa: CATRASGGTEQYF
j_gene: TRBJ1-1; d_gene: .; abundance: .; v_gene: TRBV12-3/TRBV12-4; CDR3nt: TGTGCCAGCAGTTCCGACACTGAAGCTTTCTTT; CDR3aa: CASSSDTEAFF
j_gene: TRBJ1-1; d_gene: .; abundance: .; v_gene: TRBV29-1; CDR3nt: TGCAGCGTTCACCGACCCCAGGGTTTTACTGAAGCTTTCTTT; CDR3aa: CSVHRPQGFTEAFF
j_gene: TRBJ2-3; d_gene: .; abundance: .; v_gene: TRBV12-3/TRBV12-4; CDR3nt: TGTGCCAGCAGTTCCCAACCCCCAGGGCTCGACACAGATACGCAGTATTTT; CDR3aa: CASSSQPPGLDTDTQYF
j_gene: TRBJ1-1; d_gene: .; abundance: few; v_gene: TRBV6-2/TRBV6-3; CDR3nt: TGTGCCAGCAGTCACCGCGAGAGACCTGAAGCTTTCTTT; CDR3aa: CASSHRERPEAFF
j_gene: TRBJ1-1; d_gene: .; abundance: .; v_gene: TRBV20-1; CDR3nt: TGCAGTGCGTACAGGGACATGAACACTGAAGCTTTCTTT; CDR3aa: CSAYRDMNTEAFF
j_gene: TRBJ1-4; d_gene: .; abundance: few; v_gene: TRBV10-3; CDR3nt: TGTGCCATCAGTGGGACAGCAACCCGGGAAAAACTGTTTTTT; CDR3aa: CAISGTATREKLFF
j_gene: TRBJ2-1; d_gene: .; abundance: .; v_gene: TRBV2; CDR3nt: TGTGCCAGCAGTGAGGGGGCCAGCTCCTACAATGAGCAGTTCTTC; CDR3aa: CASSEGASSYNEQFF
j_gene: TRBJ2-7; d_gene: .; abundance: .; v_gene: TRBV10-3; CDR3nt: TGTGCCATCAGAAACCCGACCCTGGAGGTGTCCGAGCAGTACTTC; CDR3aa: CAIRNPTLEVSEQYF
j_gene: TRBJ2-5; d_gene: .; abundance: .; v_gene: TRBV27; CDR3nt: TGTGCCAGCAGTTCCGGACAACCCCTGGGGACCCAGTACTTC; CDR3aa: CASSSGQPLGTQYF